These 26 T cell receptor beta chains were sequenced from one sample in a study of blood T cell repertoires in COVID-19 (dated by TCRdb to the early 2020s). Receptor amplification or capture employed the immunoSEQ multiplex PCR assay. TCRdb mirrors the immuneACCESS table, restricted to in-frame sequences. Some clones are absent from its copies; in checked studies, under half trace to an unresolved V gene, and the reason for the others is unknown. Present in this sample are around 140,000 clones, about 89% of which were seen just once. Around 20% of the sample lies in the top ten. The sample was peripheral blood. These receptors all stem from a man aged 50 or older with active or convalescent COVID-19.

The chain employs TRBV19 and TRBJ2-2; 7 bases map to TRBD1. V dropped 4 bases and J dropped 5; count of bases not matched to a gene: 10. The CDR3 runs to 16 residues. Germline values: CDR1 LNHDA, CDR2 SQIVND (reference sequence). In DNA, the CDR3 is TGTGCCAGTAGTACCGAAGACAGGGTTGGTACCGGGGAGCTGTTTTTT. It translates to CASSTEDRVGTGELFF.

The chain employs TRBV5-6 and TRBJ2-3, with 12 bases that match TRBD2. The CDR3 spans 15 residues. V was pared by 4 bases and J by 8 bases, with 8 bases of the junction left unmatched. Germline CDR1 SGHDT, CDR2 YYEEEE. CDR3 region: CASSDRTSGAGTQYF. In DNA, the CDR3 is TGTGCCAGCAGCGACAGGACTAGCGGGGCGGGTACGCAGTATTTT.

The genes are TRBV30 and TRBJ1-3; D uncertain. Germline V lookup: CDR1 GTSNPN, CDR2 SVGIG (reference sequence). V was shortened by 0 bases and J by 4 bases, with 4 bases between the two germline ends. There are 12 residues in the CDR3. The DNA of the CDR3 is TGTGCCTGGAGTGTACGGGGAAACACCATATATTTT. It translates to CAWSVRGNTIYF. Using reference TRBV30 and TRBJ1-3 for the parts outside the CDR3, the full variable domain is SQTIHQWPATLVQPVGSPLSLECTVEGTSNPNLYWYRQAAGRGLQLLFYSVGIGQISSEVPQNLSASRPQDRQFILSSKKLLLSDSGFYLCAWSVRGNTIYFGEGSWLTVV.

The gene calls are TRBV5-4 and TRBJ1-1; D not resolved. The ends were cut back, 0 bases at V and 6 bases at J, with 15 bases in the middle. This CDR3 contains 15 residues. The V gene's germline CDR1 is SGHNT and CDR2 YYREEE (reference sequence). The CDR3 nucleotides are TGTGCCAGCAGCTTGGACTTAGGCCTGAGGGCTGAAGCTTTCTTT. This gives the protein CASSLDLGLRAEAFF.

The CDR3 region has the DNA TGTGCCAGCAGTGTGGACACCCCAAGGGGAGCTTTCTTT. Encoded protein: CASSVDTPRGAFF. The chain has TRBV28 and TRBJ1-1, with D possibly matching TRBD1 (5 bases). Per the germline V gene, CDR1 is MDHEN and CDR2 is SYDVKM. The CDR3 length is 13 residues. V lost 5 bases and J 10 bases, leaving 17 bases between the germline ends.

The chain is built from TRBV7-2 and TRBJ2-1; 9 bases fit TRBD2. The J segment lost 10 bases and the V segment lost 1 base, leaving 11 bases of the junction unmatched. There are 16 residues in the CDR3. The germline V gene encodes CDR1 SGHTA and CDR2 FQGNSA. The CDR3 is CASSLVGGGASQEQFF. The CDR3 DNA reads TGTGCCAGCAGCTTAGTTGGCGGGGGGGCCTCTCAGGAGCAGTTCTTC. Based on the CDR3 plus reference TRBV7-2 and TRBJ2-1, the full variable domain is GAGVSQSPSNKVTEKGKDVELRCDPISGHTALYWYRQSLGQGLEFLIYFQGNSAPDKSGLPSDRFSAERTGGSVSTLTIQRTQQEDSAVYLCASSLVGGGASQEQFFGPGTRLTVL.

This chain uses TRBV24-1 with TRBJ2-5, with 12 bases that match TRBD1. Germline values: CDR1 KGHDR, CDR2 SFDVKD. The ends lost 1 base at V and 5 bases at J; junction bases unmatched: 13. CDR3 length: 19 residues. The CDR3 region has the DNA TGTGCCACCAGTGATTTTAGGGGCCGGGACAGGGGGCCTGAGGAGACCCAGTACTTC. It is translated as CATSDFRGRDRGPEETQYF.

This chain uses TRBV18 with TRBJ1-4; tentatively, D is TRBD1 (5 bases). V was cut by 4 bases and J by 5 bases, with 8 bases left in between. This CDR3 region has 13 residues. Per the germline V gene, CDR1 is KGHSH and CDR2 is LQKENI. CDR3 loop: CASSRGENEKLFF. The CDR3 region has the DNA TGTGCCAGCTCACGGGGGGAAAATGAAAAACTGTTTTTT.

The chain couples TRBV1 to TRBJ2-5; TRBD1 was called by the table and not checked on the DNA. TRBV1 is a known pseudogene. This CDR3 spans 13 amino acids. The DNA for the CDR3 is TGCACCAGCAGCCAAAGGGGACAAGAGACCCAGTACTTC. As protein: CTSSQRGQETQYF.

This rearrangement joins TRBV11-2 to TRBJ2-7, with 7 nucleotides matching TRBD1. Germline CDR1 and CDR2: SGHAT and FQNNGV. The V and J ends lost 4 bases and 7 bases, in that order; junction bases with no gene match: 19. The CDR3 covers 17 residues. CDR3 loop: CASSSHKLRQGRWEQYF. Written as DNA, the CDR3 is TGTGCCAGCAGCTCACATAAACTTAGACAGGGTCGGTGGGAGCAGTACTTC.

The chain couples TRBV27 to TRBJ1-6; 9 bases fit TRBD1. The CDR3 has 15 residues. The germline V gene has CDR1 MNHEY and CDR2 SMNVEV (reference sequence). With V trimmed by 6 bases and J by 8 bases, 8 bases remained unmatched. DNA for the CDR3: TGTGCCAGCAGCTTGTTTAGGACAGGGGATTCACCCCTCCACTTT. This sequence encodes CASSLFRTGDSPLHF.

DNA of the CDR3: TGTGCCAGCAGTTACTCTGGTCTCCGGGTTGAAAAACTGTTTTTT. It yields the protein CASSYSGLRVEKLFF. The rearrangement joins TRBV6-5 to TRBJ1-4; D not certain. The CDR3 runs 15 residues. Trimming cost V 0 bases and J 7 bases, with 12 bases left between them. Germline values: CDR1 MNHEY, CDR2 SVGAGI.

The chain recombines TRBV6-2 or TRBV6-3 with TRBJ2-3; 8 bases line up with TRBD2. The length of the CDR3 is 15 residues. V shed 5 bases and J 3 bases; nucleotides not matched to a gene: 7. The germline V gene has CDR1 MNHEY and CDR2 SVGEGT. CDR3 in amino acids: CASSEAGGITDTQYF. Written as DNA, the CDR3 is TGTGCCAGCAGTGAGGCGGGGGGAATAACAGATACGCAGTATTTT.

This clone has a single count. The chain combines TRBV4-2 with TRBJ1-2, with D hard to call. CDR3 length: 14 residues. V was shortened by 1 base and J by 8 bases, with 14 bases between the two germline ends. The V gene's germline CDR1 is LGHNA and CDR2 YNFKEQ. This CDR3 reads CASSQGGGSYGYTF. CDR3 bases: TGTGCCAGCAGCCAAGGGGGAGGGTCGTACGGCTACACCTTC.

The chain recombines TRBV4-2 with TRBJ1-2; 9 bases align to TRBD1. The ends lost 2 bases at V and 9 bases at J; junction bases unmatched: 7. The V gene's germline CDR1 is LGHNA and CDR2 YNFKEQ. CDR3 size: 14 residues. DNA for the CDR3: TGTGCCAGCAGCCAACCTGACAGGGGGGTACGCTACACCTTC. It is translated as CASSQPDRGVRYTF.

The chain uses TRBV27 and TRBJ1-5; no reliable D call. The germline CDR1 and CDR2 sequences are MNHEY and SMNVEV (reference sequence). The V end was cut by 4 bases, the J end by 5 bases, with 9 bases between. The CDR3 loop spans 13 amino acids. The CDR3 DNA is TGTGCCAGCAGTTCTCGCCGGGATCAGCCCCAGCATTTT. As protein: CASSSRRDQPQHF.

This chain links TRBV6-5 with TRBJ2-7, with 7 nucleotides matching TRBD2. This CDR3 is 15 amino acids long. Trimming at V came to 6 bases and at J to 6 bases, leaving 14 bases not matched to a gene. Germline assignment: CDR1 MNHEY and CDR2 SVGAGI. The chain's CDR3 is CASSPSGGSTSEQYF. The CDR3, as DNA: TGTGCCAGCAGCCCCTCCGGCGGGAGTACTTCCGAGCAGTACTTC.

The CDR3 bases are TGTGCCAGCAGCCGGGGGGGTGTTACCTACGAGCAGTACTTC. Translation: CASSRGGVTYEQYF. The chain employs TRBV5-6 and TRBJ2-7; 8 nucleotides agree with TRBD2. This CDR3 region has 14 residues. V lost 4 bases and J lost 2; bases outside the gene matches: 5. Per the germline V gene, CDR1 is SGHDT and CDR2 is YYEEEE.

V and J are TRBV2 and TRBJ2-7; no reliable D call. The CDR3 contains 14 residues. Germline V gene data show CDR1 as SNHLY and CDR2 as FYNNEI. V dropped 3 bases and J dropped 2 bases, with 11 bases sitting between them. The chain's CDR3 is CASSDDSDPYEQYF. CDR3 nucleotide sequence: TGTGCCAGCAGTGACGACTCCGACCCCTACGAGCAGTACTTC.

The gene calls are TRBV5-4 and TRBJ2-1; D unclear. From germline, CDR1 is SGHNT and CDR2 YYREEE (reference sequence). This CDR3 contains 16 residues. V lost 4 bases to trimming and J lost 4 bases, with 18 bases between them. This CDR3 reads CASSLRRRYDYNEQFF. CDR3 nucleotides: TGTGCCAGCAGCCTACGAAGGCGGTACGATTACAATGAGCAGTTCTTC.

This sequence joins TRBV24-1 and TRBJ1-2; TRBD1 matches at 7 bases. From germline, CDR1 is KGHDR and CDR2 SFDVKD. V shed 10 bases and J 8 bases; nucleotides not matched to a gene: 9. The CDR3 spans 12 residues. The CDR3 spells CATGGPAVGYTF. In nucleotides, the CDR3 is TGTGCCACAGGGGGCCCAGCCGTGGGCTACACCTTC.

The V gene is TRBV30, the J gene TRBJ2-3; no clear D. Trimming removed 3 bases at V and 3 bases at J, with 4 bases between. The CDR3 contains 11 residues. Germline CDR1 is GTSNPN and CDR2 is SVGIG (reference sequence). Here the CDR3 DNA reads TGTGCCTGGAGGGAGACAGATACGCAGTATTTT. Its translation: CAWRETDTQYF.

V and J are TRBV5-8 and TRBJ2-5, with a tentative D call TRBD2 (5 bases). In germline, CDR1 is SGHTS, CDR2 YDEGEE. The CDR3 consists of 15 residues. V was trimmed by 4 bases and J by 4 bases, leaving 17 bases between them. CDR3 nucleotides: TGTGCCAGCAGCCAGCATCGGTCACGGGGAGAGACCCAGTACTTC. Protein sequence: CASSQHRSRGETQYF. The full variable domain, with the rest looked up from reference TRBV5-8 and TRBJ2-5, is EAGVTQSPTHLIKTRGQQATLRCSPISGHTSVYWYQQALGLGLQFLLWYDEGEERNRGNFPPRFSGRQFPNYSSELNVNALELEDSALYLCASSQHRSRGETQYFGPGTRLLVL.

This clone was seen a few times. In nucleotides, the CDR3 is TGTGCCAGCAGGGCAGACGGGACTCAGGAGCAGTACTTC. Its protein product is CASRADGTQEQYF. The chain uses TRBV2 and TRBJ2-7; a weak D match, TRBD2 (6 bases). CDR1 and CDR2 (germline): SNHLY, FYNNEI. This CDR3 has 13 amino acids. Trimming pared 6 bases from V and 7 bases from J, leaving 16 bases between. The whole variable domain, remainder taken from reference TRBV2 and TRBJ2-7, is EPEVTQTPSHQVTQMGQEVILRCVPISNHLYFYWYRQILGQKVEFLVSFYNNEISEKSEIFDDQFSVERPDGSNFTLKIRSTKLEDSAMYFCASRADGTQEQYFGPGTRLTVT.

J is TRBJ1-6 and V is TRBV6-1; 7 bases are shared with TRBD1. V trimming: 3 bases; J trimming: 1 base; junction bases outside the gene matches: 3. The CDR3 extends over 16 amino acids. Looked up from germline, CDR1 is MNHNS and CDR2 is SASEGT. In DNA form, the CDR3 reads TGTGCCAGCAGTGACCCGACAGGGTCCTATAATTCACCCCTCCACTTT. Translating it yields CASSDPTGSYNSPLHF.

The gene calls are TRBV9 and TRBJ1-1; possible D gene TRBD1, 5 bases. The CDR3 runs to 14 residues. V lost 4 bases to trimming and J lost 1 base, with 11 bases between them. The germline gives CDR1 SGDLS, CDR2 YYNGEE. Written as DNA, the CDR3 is TGTGCCAGCAGCATTGGGGGGGAGAACACTGAAGCTTTCTTT. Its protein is CASSIGGENTEAFF.